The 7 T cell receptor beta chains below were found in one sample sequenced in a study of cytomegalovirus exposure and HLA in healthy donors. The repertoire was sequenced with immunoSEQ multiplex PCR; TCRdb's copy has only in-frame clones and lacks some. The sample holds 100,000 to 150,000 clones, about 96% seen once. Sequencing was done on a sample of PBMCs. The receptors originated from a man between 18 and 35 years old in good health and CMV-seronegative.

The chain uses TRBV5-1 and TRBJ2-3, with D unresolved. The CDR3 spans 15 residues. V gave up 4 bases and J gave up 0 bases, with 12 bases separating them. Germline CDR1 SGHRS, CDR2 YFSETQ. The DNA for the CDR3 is TGCGCCAGCAGCCAGGATCCAGCTAGCACAGATACGCAGTATTTT. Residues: CASSQDPASTDTQYF.

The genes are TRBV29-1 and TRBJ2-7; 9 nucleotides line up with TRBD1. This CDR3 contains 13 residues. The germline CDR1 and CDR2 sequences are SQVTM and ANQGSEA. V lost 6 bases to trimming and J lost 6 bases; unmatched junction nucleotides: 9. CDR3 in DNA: TGCAGCGTCCTAAGACAGGGGGTCGGCGAGCAGTACTTC. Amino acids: CSVLRQGVGEQYF.

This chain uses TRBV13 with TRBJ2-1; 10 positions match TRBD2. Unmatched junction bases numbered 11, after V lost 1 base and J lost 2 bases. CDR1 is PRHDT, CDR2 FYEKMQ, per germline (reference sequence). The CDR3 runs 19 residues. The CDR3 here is CASSLAVGASGSPYNEQFF. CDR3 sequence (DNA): TGTGCCAGCAGCTTAGCGGTGGGGGCTAGCGGGAGCCCCTACAATGAGCAGTTCTTC.

CDR3 DNA sequence: TGTGCCATCAGTGAGCCAATGACAGGGTATGAGCAAGAGACCCAGTACTTC. This codes for CAISEPMTGYEQETQYF. This chain uses TRBV10-3 with TRBJ2-5, with TRBD1 matching over 7 bases. CDR3 length: 17 amino acids. CDR1 ENHRY and CDR2 SYGVKD come from the germline V gene. Losses at the gene ends were 2 bases for V and 2 bases for J; bases not matched to a gene: 11.

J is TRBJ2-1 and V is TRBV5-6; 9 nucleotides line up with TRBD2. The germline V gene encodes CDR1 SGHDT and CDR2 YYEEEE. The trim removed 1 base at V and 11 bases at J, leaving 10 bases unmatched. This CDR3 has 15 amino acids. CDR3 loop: CASSLLLAGGGKQFF. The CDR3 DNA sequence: TGTGCCAGCAGCTTGTTACTAGCGGGCGGTGGGAAGCAGTTCTTC.

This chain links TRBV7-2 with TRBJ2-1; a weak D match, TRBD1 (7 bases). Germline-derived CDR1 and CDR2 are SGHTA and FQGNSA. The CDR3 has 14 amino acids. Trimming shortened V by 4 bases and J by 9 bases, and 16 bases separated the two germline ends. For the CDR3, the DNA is TGTGCCAGCAGCTACCGGACAGGAGGGGGTGAGCAGTTCTTC. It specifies CASSYRTGGGEQFF. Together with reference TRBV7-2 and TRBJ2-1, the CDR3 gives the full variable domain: GAGVSQSPSNKVTEKGKDVELRCDPISGHTALYWYRQSLGQGLEFLIYFQGNSAPDKSGLPSDRFSAERTGGSVSTLTIQRTQQEDSAVYLCASSYRTGGGEQFFGPGTRLTVL.

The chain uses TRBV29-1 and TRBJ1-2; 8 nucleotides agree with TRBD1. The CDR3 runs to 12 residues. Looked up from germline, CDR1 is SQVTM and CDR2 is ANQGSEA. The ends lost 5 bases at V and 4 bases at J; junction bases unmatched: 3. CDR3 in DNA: TGCAGCGTTACAGGGGGGGTCTATGGCTACACCTTC. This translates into CSVTGGVYGYTF.